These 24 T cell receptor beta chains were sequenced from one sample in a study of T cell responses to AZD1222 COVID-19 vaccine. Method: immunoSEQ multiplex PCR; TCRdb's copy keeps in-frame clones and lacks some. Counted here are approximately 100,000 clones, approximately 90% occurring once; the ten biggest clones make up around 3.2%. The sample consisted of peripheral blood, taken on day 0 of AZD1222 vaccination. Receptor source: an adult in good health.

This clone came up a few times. CDR3 in amino acids: CASSTWPRGADYGYTF. The DNA of the CDR3 is TGTGCCAGCAGCACATGGCCTCGGGGCGCAGACTATGGCTACACCTTC. The chain couples TRBV7-2 to TRBJ1-2; TRBD1 is a possible D gene (5 bases). Germline-derived CDR1 and CDR2 are SGHTA and FQGNSA. The CDR3 consists of 16 residues. The V and J ends lost 5 bases and 3 bases respectively, with 19 bases between them.

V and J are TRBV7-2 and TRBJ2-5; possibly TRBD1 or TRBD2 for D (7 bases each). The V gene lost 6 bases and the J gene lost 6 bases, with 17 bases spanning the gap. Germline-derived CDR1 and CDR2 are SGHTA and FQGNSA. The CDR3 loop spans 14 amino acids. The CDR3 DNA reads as TGTGCCAGCAGTCGGGGGGCAGGGGGACAGACCCAGTACTTC. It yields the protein CASSRGAGGQTQYF.

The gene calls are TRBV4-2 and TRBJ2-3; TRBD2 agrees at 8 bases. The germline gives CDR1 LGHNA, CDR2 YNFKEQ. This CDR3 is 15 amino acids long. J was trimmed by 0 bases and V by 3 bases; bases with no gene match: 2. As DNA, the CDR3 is TGTGCCAGCAGCCAGCGGGGGGAAAGCACAGATACGCAGTATTTT. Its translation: CASSQRGESTDTQYF.

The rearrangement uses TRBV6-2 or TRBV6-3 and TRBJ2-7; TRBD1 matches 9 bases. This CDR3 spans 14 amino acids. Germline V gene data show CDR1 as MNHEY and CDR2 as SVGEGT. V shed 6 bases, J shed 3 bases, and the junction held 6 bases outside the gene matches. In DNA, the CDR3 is TGTGCCAGCAGCCGGGACAGGGAAAGCTACGAGCAGTACTTC. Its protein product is CASSRDRESYEQYF.

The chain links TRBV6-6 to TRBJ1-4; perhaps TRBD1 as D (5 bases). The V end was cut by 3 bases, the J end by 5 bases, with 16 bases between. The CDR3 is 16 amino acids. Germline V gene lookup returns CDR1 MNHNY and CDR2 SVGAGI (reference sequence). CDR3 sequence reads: CASSYSGGGENEKLFF. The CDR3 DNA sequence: TGTGCCAGCAGTTATTCCGGGGGTGGGGAAAATGAAAAACTGTTTTTT.

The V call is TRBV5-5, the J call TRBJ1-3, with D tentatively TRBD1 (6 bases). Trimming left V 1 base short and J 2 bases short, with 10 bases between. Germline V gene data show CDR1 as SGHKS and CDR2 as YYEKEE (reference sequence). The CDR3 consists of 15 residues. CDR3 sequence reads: CASSLRGAPGNTIYF. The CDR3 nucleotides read TGTGCCAGCAGCTTGCGGGGGGCCCCTGGAAACACCATATATTTT.

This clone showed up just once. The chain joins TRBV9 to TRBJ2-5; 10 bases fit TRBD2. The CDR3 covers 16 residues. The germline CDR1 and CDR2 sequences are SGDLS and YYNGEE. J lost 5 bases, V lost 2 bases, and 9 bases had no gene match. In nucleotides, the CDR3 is TGTGCCAGCAGCGTCGGAGCGGGGGGGCTCAGGGAGACCCAGTACTTC. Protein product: CASSVGAGGLRETQYF.

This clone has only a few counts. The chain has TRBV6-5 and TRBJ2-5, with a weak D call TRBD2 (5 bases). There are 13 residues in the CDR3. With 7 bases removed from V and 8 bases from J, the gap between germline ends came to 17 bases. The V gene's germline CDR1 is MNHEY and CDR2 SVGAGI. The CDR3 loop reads CASMGMYGETQYF. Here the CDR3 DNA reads TGTGCCAGCATGGGGATGTACGGGGAAACCCAGTACTTC.

CDR3 bases: TGCAGCGTTGATGAGGTAGGGACCTACGAGCAGTACTTC. This translates into CSVDEVGTYEQYF. The V and J genes are TRBV29-1 and TRBJ2-7; D unclear. The CDR3 runs to 13 residues. In germline, CDR1 is SQVTM, CDR2 ANQGSEA. V gave up 3 bases and J gave up 2 bases, with 11 bases separating them.

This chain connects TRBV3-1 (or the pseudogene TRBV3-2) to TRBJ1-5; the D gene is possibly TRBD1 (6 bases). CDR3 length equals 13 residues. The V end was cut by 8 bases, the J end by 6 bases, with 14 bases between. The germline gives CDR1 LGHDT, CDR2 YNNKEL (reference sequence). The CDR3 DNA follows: TGTGCCAGCTCCGAGGGGGGGATTCAGCCCCAGCATTTT. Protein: CASSEGGIQPQHF.

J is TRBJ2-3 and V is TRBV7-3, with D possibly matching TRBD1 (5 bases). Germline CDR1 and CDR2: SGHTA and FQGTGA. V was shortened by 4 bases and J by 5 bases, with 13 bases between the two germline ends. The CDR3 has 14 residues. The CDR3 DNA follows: TGTGCCAGCAGCTCAGGGTTGGGCGTAGATACGCAGTATTTT. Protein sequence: CASSSGLGVDTQYF.

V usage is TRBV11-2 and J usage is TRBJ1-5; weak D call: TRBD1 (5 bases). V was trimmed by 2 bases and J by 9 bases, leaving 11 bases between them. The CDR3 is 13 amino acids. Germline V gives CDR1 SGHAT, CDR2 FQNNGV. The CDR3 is CASSLQVQGPQHF. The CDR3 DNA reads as TGTGCCAGCAGCTTACAAGTCCAGGGGCCCCAGCATTTT.

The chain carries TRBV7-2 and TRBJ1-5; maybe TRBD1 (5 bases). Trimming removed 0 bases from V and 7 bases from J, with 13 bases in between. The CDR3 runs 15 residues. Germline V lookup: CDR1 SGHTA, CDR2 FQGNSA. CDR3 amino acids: CASSLASGLGQPQHF. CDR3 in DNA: TGTGCCAGCAGCTTAGCATCAGGGTTAGGACAGCCCCAGCATTTT. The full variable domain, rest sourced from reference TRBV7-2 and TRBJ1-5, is GAGVSQSPSNKVTEKGKDVELRCDPISGHTALYWYRQSLGQGLEFLIYFQGNSAPDKSGLPSDRFSAERTGGSVSTLTIQRTQQEDSAVYLCASSLASGLGQPQHFGDGTRLSIL.

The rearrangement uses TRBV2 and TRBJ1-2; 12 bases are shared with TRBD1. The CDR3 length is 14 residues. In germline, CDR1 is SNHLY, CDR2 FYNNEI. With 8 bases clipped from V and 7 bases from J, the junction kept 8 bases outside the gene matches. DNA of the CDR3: TGTGCCAGCGATCCGGGACAGGGGGCATTTGGCTACACCTTC. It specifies CASDPGQGAFGYTF.

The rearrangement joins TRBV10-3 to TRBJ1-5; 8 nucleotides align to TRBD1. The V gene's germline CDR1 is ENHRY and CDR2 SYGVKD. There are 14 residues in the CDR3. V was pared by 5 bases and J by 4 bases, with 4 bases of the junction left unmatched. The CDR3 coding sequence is TGTGCCATCAGTCCGACAGGGGCAAATCAGCCCCAGCATTTT. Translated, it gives CAISPTGANQPQHF.

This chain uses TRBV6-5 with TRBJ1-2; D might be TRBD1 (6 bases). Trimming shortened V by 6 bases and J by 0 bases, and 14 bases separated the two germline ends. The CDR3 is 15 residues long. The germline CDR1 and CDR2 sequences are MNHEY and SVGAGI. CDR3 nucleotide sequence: TGTGCCAGCAGGGCACCCGGACAGACTAACTATGGCTACACCTTC. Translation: CASRAPGQTNYGYTF.

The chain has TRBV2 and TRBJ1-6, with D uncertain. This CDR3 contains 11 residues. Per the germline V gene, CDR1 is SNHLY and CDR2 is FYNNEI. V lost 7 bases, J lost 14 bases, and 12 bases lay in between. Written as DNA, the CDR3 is TGTGCCAGCACCCGAGCTAGGGCCCTCCACTTT. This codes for CASTRARALHF.

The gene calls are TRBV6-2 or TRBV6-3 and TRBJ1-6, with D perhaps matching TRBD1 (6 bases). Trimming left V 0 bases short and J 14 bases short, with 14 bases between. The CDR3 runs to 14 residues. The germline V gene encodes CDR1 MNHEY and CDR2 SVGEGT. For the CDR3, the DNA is TGTGCCAGCAGTTACTCTAGACAGGCTGCGGCCCTCCACTTT. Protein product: CASSYSRQAAALHF.

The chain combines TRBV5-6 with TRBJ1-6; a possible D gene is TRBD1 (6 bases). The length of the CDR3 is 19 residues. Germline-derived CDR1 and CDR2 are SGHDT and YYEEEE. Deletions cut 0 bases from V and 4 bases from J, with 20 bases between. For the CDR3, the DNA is TGTGCCAGCAGCTTGGGGAAGACAGGCGCATCCATGTATAATTCACCCCTCCACTTT. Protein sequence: CASSLGKTGASMYNSPLHF.

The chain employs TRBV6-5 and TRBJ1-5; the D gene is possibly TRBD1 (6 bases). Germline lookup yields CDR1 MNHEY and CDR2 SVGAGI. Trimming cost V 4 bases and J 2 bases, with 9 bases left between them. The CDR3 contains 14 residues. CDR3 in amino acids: CASSLSGGNQPQHF. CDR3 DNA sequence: TGTGCCAGCAGTTTATCAGGGGGCAATCAGCCCCAGCATTTT.

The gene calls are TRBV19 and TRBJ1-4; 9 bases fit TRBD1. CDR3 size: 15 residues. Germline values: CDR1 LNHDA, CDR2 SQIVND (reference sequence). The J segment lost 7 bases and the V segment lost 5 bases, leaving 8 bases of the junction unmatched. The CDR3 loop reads CASSSTGTGTEKLFF. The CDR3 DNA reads TGTGCCAGTAGTTCTACCGGGACAGGGACTGAAAAACTGTTTTTT.

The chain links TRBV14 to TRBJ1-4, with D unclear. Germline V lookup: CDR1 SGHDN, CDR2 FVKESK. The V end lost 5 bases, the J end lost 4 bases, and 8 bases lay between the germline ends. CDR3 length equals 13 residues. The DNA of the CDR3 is TGTGCCAGCAGCAATAGGGTTAATGAAAAACTGTTTTTT. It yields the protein CASSNRVNEKLFF.

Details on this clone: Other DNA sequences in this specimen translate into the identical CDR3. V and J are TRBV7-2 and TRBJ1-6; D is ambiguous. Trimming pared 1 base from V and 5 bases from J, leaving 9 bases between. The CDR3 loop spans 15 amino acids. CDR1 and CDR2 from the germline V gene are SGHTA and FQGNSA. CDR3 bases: TGTGCCAGCAGCTTAGGGCCCGGTGATAATTCACCCCTCCACTTT. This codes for CASSLGPGDNSPLHF.

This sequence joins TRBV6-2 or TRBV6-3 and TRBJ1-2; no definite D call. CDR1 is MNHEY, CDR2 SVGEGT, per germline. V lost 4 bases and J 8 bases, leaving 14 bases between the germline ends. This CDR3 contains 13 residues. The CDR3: CASSWPNTAGYTF. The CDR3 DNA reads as TGTGCCAGCAGTTGGCCAAATACTGCGGGCTACACCTTC.